This T cell receptor (beta chain) came from a study of CD4+ T cells in melanoma. Germline-derived CDR1 and CDR2 are SNHLY and FYNNEI. The CDR3 spans 15 residues. V was clipped by 8 bases and J by 0 bases; unmatched bases: 7. The assay was immunoSEQ multiplex PCR, and TCRdb's table has in-frame clones only and misses some. The table has 9,000 to 13,000 clones, approximately 70% seen once; the top ten hold about 24%. The sequenced material came from cells from a culture (not recorded whether cultured in vitro). The receptor was isolated from a human donor with melanoma. The chain recombines TRBV2 with TRBJ1-5; 7 bases agree with TRBD1. DNA of the CDR3: TGTGCCAGCTCGAGACAGGGATATAGCAATCAGCCCCAGCATTTT. It specifies CASSRQGYSNQPQHF.